This entry is about one TCR beta chain. No antigen is known for it. The read terminates 3 residues before the CDR3 end, so the remaining end is supplied by the germline J gene. This specimen comes from a study of T cells in women clearing cervical HPV infection. About the research overall: Case blood drawn at lesion detection; control blood after infection cleared. Whole-study results and caveats: TRBV6-7 relative abundance averaged 0.11% in cases and more than 0.15% in controls. Repertoire richness, not evenness, was significantly elevated in CIN3+ cases versus controls. Timing of associations relative to infection is unclear; T-cell subsets were not isolated.

Profiled with immunoSEQ multiplex PCR; TCRdb holds only in-frame clones, not every one. The sample has some 15,000 clones. CDR1 and CDR2 from the germline V gene are SNHLY and FYNNEI. Trimming removed 6 bases at V and 3 bases at J, with 12 bases between. CDR3 length: 13 residues. This rearrangement joins TRBV2 to TRBJ2-7; D gene unclear. This clonotype originated in a woman between 18 and 70 years old with a cervical HPV16 infection that either progressed to CIN3+ or cleared (not recorded which). Sequenced sample: blood buffy coat. CDR3 DNA (partial): TGTGCCAGCAGGGAGCGCAGTTTCTACGAG. This encodes CASRERSFYE. The full CDR3 protein reads CASRERSFYEQYF.